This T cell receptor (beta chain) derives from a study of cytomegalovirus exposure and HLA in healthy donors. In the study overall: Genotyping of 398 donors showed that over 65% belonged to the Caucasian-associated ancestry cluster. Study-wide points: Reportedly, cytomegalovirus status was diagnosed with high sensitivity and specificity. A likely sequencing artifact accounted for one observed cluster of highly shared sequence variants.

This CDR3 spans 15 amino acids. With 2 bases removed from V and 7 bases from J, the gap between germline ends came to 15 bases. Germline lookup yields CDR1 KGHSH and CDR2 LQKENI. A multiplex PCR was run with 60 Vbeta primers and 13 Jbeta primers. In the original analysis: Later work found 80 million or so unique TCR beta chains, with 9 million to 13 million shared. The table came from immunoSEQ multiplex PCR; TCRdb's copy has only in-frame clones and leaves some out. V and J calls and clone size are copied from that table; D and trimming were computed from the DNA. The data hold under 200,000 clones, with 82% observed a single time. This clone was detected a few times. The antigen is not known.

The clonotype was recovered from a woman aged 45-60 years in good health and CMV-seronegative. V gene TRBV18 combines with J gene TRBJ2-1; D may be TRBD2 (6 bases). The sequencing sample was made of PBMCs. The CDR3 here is CASSPMAGAGNEQFF. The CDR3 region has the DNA TGTGCCAGCTCACCAATGGCGGGTGCGGGGAATGAGCAGTTCTTC.